Below, one T cell receptor (beta chain) is given with its context. What it binds is not known. Donors likely had unrecorded immune exposures despite being nominally healthy when sampled. The PCR ran on 60 Vbeta and 13 Jbeta primers. The protocol was immunoSEQ multiplex PCR, while the TCRdb copy is restricted to in-frame clones and leaves out a portion. Of roughly 130,000 clones in the sample, more than 60% were seen once. The germline V gene encodes CDR1 SGHKS and CDR2 YYEKEE (reference sequence). V lost 2 bases, J lost 0 bases, and 6 bases lay in between. The CDR3 is made up of 14 amino acids. This record belongs to a study of cytomegalovirus exposure and HLA in healthy donors. Overall study findings and caveats: Compared with the approximately 680-donor mean, an Asian-associated ancestry cluster reportedly had fewer N-insertions, according to a later analysis. Some V segments, including TRBV6-2 and TRBV6-3, were excluded as indistinguishable.

The sample comprised PBMCs. The sequence was collected from a woman aged 55-69 years in good health and CMV-seronegative. The genes are TRBV5-5 and TRBJ1-5, with D tentatively TRBD1 (6 bases). The CDR3 sequence: CASSLQGSNQPQHF. The CDR3 DNA sequence: TGTGCCAGCAGCTTACAGGGTAGCAATCAGCCCCAGCATTTT.